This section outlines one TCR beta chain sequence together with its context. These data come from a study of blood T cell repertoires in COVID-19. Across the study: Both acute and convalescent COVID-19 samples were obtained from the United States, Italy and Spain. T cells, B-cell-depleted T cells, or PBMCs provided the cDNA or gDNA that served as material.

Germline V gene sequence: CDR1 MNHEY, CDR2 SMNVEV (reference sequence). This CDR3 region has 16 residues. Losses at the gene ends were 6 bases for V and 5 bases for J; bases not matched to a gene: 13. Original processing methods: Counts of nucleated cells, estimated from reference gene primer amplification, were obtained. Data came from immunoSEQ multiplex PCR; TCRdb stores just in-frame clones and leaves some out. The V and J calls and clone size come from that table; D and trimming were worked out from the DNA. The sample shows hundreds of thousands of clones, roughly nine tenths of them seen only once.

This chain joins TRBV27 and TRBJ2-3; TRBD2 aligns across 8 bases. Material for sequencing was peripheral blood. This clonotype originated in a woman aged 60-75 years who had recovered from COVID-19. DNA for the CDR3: TGTGCCAGCAGACTACGACGGGGGGGCATTTTAGATACGCAGTATTTT. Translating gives CASRLRRGGILDTQYF.